These T cell receptor beta chains were read from a single sample in a study of blood T cell repertoires in COVID-19. TCRdb keeps only in-frame clones here, not all; method: immunoSEQ multiplex PCR. The data show about 130,000 clones, with 75% to 90% seen just once and 18% held by the top ten. Material for sequencing was PBMCs or T cells enriched from blood (not recorded which). The origin of the receptors is a man aged 25-45 years who had recovered from COVID-19. Both conserved end residues are part of each CDR3. The order of the fields is D gene, clone size, V gene, J gene, CDR3 DNA, CDR3 protein. The D gene is left open where the match is weak. Size is stated for part of the rows, as once, few or many counts, or as a class when the clone is expanded.

>TRBD1|-|TRBV10-3|TRBJ1-2
TGTGCCATCAGTGAGGGAGGGGGCCGCGGCTACACCTTC
CAISEGGGRGYTF
>TRBD2|-|TRBV4-1|TRBJ2-3
TGCGCCAGCAGCTACGCACTAGCGGGGGCCCCCTCCACAGATACGCAGTATTTT
CASSYALAGAPSTDTQYF
>-|-|TRBV6-5|TRBJ2-1
TGTGCCAGCAGTTTCGACGGGAATGAGCAGTTCTTC
CASSFDGNEQFF
>-|-|TRBV27|TRBJ1-1
TGTGCCAGCAGTTTAGGGGGGGGCTACACTGAAGCTTTCTTT
CASSLGGGYTEAFF
>TRBD1|-|TRBV6-5|TRBJ2-5
TGTGCCAGCAAAAGGGACAGTTATGGGACCCAGTACTTC
CASKRDSYGTQYF
>TRBD2|few|TRBV7-9|TRBJ2-1
TGTGCCAGCAGCTTAGGGACTAGCGGAAGCAATGAGCAGTTCTTC
CASSLGTSGSNEQFF
>-|-|TRBV2|TRBJ1-6
TGTGCCAGCAGTGAGAGACAGTCCTATAATTCACCCCTCCACTTT
CASSERQSYNSPLHF
>TRBD1|-|TRBV3-1/TRBV3-2|TRBJ1-1
TGTGCCAGCAGCCTCGAGACAGGGGGCGGAACTGAAGCTTTCTTT
CASSLETGGGTEAFF
>TRBD1|-|TRBV5-4|TRBJ1-3
TGTGCCAGCAGCTTGGCCACAGGGGCCGCGGAAGGAAACACCATATATTTT
CASSLATGAAEGNTIYF
>TRBD1|-|TRBV2|TRBJ2-5
TGTGCCAGCAGTGCGGGACAGGGGAATCGAGAGACCCAGTACTTC
CASSAGQGNRETQYF
>-|-|TRBV29-1|TRBJ2-5
TGCAGCGTTGACTGGCCCGTTGACGTGGGACACCGGAAAGAGACCCAGTACTTC
CSVDWPVDVGHRKETQYF
>TRBD1|-|TRBV5-1|TRBJ1-2
TGCGCCAGCAGCTTGCTCCCCAGGGGGCGCGCGGAGAACTATGGCTACACCTTC
CASSLLPRGRAENYGYTF
>-|-|TRBV7-3|TRBJ1-1
TGTGCCAGCAAATCCGGGGTGATGAACACTGAAGCTTTCTTT
CASKSGVMNTEAFF
>TRBD1|once|TRBV5-5|TRBJ2-1
TGTGCCAGCAGCTTGTGGGGGACAGGGGGTAGAAATGAGCAGTTCTTC
CASSLWGTGGRNEQFF
>-|-|TRBV5-4|TRBJ1-4
TGTGCCAGTAGCGCGGGGGGGAATGAAAAACTGTTTTTT
CASSAGGNEKLFF
>-|-|TRBV7-9|TRBJ1-1
TGTGCCAGCAGCCCCCGTGTCGGAGGGCGGGGGAACACTGAAGCTTTCTTT
CASSPRVGGRGNTEAFF
>TRBD1|-|TRBV6-5|TRBJ1-2
TGTGCCAGCAGGGGACAGTTCAACTATGGCTACACCTTC
CASRGQFNYGYTF
>TRBD1|once|TRBV7-2|TRBJ2-1
TGTGCCAGCAGCTTTCACCAGGGGGCAATCAATGAGCAGTTCTTC
CASSFHQGAINEQFF
>TRBD1|-|TRBV30|TRBJ1-6
TGTGCCTGGAGGCAAAGGGACAGCCGAAAGCAGAATTCACCCCTCCACTTT
CAWRQRDSRKQNSPLHF
>-|-|TRBV2|TRBJ1-1
TGTGCCAGCAGTGAAGAACGGAGAGGCACTGAAGCTTTCTTT
CASSEERRGTEAFF
>-|-|TRBV3-1/TRBV3-2|TRBJ1-5
TGTGCCAGCAGCCAGCGGAGTAGCAATCAGCCCCAGCATTTT
CASSQRSSNQPQHF
>-|-|TRBV6-5|TRBJ1-3
TGTGCCAGCAGGTTTCAGGGGACGTCTGGAAACACCATATATTTT
CASRFQGTSGNTIYF
>-|few|TRBV5-4|TRBJ1-3
TGTGCCAGCAGCTTGACAGAAAGTGGAAACACCATATATTTT
CASSLTESGNTIYF
>TRBD1|-|TRBV5-6|TRBJ1-6
TGTGCCAGCTCGGACAGGGGAAGATATAATTCACCCCTCCACTTT
CASSDRGRYNSPLHF
>-|once|TRBV28|TRBJ1-2
TGTGCCAGCACTAAACTCCGCGGGGGGCCCACTACCCTCTCCGGCTACACCTTC
CASTKLRGGPTTLSGYTF
>-|-|TRBV18|TRBJ1-5
TGTGCCAGCTCACAACTATCAGGGGACAATCAGCCCCAGCATTTT
CASSQLSGDNQPQHF
>-|once|TRBV9|TRBJ2-1
TGTGCCAGCAGCGTTGGCAGGTCGGTGGATGAGCAGTTCTTC
CASSVGRSVDEQFF
>-|-|TRBV24-1|TRBJ2-7
TGTGCCACCAGTGATTTGCCATTCAGGGGCCACGAGCAGTACTTC
CATSDLPFRGHEQYF
>-|once|TRBV25-1|TRBJ1-5
TGTGCCAGCTCAGCGGCGATCGGCAATCAGCCCCAGCATTTT
CASSAAIGNQPQHF
>-|-|TRBV19|TRBJ2-3
TGTGCCAGTAGTCCCGGGGAAGCTTTCACAGATACGCAGTATTTT
CASSPGEAFTDTQYF
>-|-|TRBV19|TRBJ2-1
TGTGCCAGTACCCCGGCGGTATCATCCTACAATGAGCAGTTCTTC
CASTPAVSSYNEQFF
>-|-|TRBV7-9|TRBJ1-1
TGTGCCAGCAGCCTACAGGGCTATGGGACTGAAGCTTTCTTT
CASSLQGYGTEAFF
>-|-|TRBV19|TRBJ1-5
TGTGCCAGTAGTATAAGCGGGGAAATTCAGCCCCAGCATTTT
CASSISGEIQPQHF
>TRBD1|once|TRBV7-9|TRBJ1-5
TGTGCCAGCAGCTCAGTAGGGTGGGGCAGGGGGAATAGCAATCAGCCCCAGCATTTT
CASSSVGWGRGNSNQPQHF
>-|-|TRBV27|TRBJ1-5
TGTGCCAGTGGCCTGGGCGAGAGCAATCAGCCCCAGCATTTT
CASGLGESNQPQHF
>-|-|TRBV5-1|TRBJ1-2
TGCGCCAGCAGCTTGGACTTCTCTGGCTACACCTTC
CASSLDFSGYTF
>-|-|TRBV18|TRBJ1-5
TGTGCCAGCTCACCAAACAGAAATCAGCCCCAGCATTTT
CASSPNRNQPQHF
>TRBD1|-|TRBV5-1|TRBJ2-5
TGCGCCAGCAGCTTGGGAACAGGGGCGGGTGAGACCCAGTACTTC
CASSLGTGAGETQYF
>TRBD2|-|TRBV3-1/TRBV3-2|TRBJ2-2
TGTGCCAGCAGCCTTAGCGGGGGGGTGAACGGGGAGCTGTTTTTT
CASSLSGGVNGELFF
>TRBD2|once|TRBV18|TRBJ2-5
TGTGCCAGCTCTCCGCAGCGCCCTGGACTAGCCCCGAGGTACCAAGAGACCCAGTACTTC
CASSPQRPGLAPRYQETQYF
>-|-|TRBV11-2|TRBJ1-1
TGTGCCAGCAGCACCGACAGGTTGAACACTGAAGCTTTCTTT
CASSTDRLNTEAFF
>TRBD1|-|TRBV9|TRBJ1-2
TGTGCCAGCAGCGTAGGACAGGGACCTAACTATGGCTACACCTTC
CASSVGQGPNYGYTF
>-|-|TRBV14|TRBJ2-1
TGTGCCAGCAGCCCCAGTCTAACGGGAAGCAATGAGCAGTTCTTC
CASSPSLTGSNEQFF